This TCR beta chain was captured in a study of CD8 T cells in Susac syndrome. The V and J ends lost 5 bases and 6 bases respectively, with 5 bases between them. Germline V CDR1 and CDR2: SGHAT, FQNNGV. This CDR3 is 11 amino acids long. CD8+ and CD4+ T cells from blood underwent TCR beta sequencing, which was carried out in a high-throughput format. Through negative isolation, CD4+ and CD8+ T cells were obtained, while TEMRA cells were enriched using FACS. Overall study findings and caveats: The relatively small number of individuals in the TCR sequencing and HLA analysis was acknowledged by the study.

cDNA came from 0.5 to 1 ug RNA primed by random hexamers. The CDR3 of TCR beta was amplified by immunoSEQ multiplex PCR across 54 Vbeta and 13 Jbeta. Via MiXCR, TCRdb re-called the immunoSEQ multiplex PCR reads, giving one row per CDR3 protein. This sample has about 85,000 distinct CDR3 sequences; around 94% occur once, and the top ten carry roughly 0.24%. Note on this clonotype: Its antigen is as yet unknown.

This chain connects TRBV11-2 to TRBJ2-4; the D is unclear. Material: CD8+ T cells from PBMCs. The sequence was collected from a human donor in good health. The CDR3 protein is CASSLGNIQYF. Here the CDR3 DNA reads TGTGCCAGCAGCCTAGGAAACATTCAGTACTTC. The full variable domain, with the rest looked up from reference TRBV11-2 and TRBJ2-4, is EAGVAQSPRYKIIEKRQSVAFWCNPISGHATLYWYQQILGQGPKLLIQFQNNGVVDDSQLPKDRFSAERLKGVDSTLKIQPAKLEDSAVYLCASSLGNIQYFGAGTRLSVL.